The clone carrying this T cell receptor beta chain turned up a few times. The antigen is not known. The data originate from a study of human T cells and chemical hapten exposure. Study information: Patches with 0.01% DPC went on the upper back, and the tests were read at 6 days. TCR yields per sample varied mostly from small pooled library volume differences. Study-level findings and limits: Expanded TCRs grouped into significantly more large CDR3 similarity clusters than controls produced.

Per germline, CDR1 MNHNS and CDR2 SASEGT. The CDR3 extends over 16 amino acids. J gave up 5 bases and V 5 bases, and 11 bases lay outside the gene matches. The time point here: patch test 2, 6 weeks after DPC sensitization. Specified treatment: therapeutic diphenylcyclopropenone sensitization with weekly scalp DPC. A single record per CDR3 protein comes from TCRdb applying MiXCR to the RACE reads. The table lists roughly 150,000 distinct CDR3 sequences, 10% to 15% of them singletons. The sample in question was whole blood, obtained in connection with sensitization to the hapten diphenylcyclopropenone (DPC). The sequence was collected from a woman aged 45-59 years with alopecia areata. Some clones in this sample may be carry-over from other donors' samples. J is TRBJ2-1 and V is TRBV6-1; 8 bases line up with TRBD1. The CDR3 coding sequence is TGTGCCAGCAGTTCAACGAGAGGACAGGGAAACAATGAGCAGTTCTTC. Translated: CASSSTRGQGNNEQFF.